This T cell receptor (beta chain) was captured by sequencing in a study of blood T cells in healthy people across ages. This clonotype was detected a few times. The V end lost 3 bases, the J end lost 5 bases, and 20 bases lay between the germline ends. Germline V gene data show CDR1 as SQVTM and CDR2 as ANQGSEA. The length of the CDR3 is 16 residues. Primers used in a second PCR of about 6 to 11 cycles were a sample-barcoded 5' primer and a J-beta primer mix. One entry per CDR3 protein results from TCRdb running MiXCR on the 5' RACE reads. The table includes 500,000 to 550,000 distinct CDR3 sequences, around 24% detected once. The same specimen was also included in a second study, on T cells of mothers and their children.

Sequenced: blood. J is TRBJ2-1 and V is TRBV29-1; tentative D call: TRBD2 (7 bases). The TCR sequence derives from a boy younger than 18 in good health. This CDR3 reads CSVDGGGAGDHNEQFF. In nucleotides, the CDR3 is TGCAGCGTTGACGGGGGCGGGGCGGGGGACCACAATGAGCAGTTCTTC.